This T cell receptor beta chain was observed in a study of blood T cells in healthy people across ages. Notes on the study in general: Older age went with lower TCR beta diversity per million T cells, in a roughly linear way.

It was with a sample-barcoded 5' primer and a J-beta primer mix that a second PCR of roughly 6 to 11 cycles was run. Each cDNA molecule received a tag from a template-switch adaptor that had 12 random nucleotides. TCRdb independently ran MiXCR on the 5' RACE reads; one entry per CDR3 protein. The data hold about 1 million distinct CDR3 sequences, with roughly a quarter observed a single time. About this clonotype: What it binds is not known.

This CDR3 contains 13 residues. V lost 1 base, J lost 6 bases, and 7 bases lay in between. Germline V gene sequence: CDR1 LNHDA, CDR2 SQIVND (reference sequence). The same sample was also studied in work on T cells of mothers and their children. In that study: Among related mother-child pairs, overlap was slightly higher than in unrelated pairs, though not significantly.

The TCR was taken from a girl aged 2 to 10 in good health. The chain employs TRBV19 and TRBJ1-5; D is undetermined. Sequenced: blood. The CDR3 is CASSIGHSQPQHF. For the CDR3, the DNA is TGTGCCAGTAGTATAGGACATAGTCAGCCCCAGCATTTT.